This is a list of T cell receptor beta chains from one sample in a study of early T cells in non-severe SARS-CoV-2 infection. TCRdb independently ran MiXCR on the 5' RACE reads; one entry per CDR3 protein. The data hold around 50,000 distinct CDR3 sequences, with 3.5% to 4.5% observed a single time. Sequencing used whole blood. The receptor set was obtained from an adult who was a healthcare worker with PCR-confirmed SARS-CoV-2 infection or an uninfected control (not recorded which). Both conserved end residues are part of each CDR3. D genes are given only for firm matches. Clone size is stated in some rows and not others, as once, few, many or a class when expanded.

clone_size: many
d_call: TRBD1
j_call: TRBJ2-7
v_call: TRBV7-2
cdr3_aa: CASSQRSGTGGEQYF
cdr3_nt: TGTGCCAGCAGCCAGAGATCCGGGACAGGAGGCGAGCAGTACTTC

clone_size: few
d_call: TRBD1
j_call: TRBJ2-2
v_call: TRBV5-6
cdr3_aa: CASSRDRGNTGELFF
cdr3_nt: TGTGCCAGCAGCCGTGACAGGGGCAACACCGGGGAGCTGTTTTTT

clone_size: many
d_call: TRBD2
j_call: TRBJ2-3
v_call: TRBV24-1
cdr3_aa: CATSDSRLAGRSTDTQYF
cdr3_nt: TGTGCCACCAGTGATTCGAGGCTAGCGGGGAGGAGCACAGATACGCAGTATTTT

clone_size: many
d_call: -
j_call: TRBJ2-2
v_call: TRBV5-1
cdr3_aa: CASSLGQGLNTGELFF
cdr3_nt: TGCGCCAGCAGCTTGGGTCAGGGGCTGAACACCGGGGAGCTGTTTTTT

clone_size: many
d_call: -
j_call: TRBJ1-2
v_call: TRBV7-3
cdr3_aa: CASSLERANYGYTF
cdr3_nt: TGTGCCAGCAGCTTGGAGCGTGCCAACTATGGCTACACCTTC

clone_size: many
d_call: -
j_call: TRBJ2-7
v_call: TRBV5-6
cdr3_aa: CASSLRYSSYEQYF
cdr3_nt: TGTGCCAGCAGCCTGAGGTACAGCTCCTACGAGCAGTACTTC

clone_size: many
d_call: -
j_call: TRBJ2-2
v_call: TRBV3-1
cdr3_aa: CASSPLNTGELFF
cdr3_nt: TGTGCCAGCAGCCCCCTGAACACCGGGGAGCTGTTTTTT

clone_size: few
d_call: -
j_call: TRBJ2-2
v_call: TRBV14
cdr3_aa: CASSQTHSNTGELFF
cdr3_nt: TGTGCCAGCAGCCAGACTCACTCGAACACCGGGGAGCTGTTTTTT

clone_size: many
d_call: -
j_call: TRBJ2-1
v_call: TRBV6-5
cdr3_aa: CASSRDSPSYNEQFF
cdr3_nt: TGTGCCAGCAGTCGCGACAGTCCTTCCTACAATGAGCAGTTCTTC

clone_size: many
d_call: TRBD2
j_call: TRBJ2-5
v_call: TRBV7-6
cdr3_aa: CASSGQTKRERETQYF
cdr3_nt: TGTGCCAGCAGCGGGCAGACAAAGCGGGAAAGAGAGACCCAGTACTTC

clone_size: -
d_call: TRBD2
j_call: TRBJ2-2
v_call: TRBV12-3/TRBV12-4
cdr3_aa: CASSFPPSGSHGELFF
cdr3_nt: TGTGCCAGCAGCTTCCCCCCTAGCGGGAGTCACGGGGAGCTGTTTTTT

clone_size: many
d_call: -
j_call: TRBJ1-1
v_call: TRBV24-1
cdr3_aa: CATSDFPNNTEAFF
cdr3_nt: TGTGCCACCAGTGATTTTCCAAATAACACTGAAGCTTTCTTT

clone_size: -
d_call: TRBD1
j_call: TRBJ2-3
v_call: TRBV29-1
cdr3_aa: CSVVQGSVDTQYF
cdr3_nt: TGCAGCGTTGTACAGGGGTCAGTTGATACGCAGTATTTT

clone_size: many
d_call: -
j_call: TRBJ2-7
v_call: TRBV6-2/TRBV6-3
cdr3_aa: CASSYGLASYEQYF
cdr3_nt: TGTGCCAGCAGTTACGGGTTGGCCTCCTACGAGCAGTACTTC

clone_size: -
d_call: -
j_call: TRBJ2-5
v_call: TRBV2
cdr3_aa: CASSHRDTPWDQYF
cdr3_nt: TGTGCCAGCAGCCACCGGGACACTCCCTGGGACCAGTACTTC

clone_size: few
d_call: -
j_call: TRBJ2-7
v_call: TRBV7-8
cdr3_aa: CASSLVAGYEQYF
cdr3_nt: TGTGCCAGCAGCTTAGTAGCAGGGTACGAGCAGTACTTC

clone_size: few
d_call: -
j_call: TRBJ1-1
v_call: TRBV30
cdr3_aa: CAWTHYGEAFF
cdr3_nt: TGTGCCTGGACCCATTATGGTGAAGCTTTCTTT

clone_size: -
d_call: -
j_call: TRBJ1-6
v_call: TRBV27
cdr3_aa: CASSFEGNSPLHF
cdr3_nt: TGTGCCAGCAGTTTCGAGGGTAATTCACCCCTCCACTTT

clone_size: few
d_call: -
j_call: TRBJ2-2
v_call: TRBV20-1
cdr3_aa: CSARGRVGSGELFF
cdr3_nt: TGCAGTGCTAGAGGAAGGGTCGGGTCCGGGGAGCTGTTTTTT

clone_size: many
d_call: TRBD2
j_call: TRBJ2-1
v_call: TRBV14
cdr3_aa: CASSDPTSGKVLEQFF
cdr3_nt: TGTGCCAGCAGCGATCCGACTAGCGGGAAGGTGCTTGAGCAGTTCTTC

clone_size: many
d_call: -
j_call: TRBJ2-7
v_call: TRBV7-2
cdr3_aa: CASSLQVQGTYEQYF
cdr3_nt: TGTGCCAGCAGCCTCCAGGTGCAGGGGACCTACGAGCAGTACTTC

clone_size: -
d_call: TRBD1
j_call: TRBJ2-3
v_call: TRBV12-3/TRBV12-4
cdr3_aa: CASSSPGTVTDTQYF
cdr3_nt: TGTGCCAGCAGTTCCCCCGGGACAGTCACAGATACGCAGTATTTT

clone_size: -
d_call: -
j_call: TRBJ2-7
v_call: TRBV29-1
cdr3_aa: CSVGGEGPPYEQYF
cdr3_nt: TGCAGCGTTGGAGGGGAAGGTCCCCCCTACGAGCAGTACTTC

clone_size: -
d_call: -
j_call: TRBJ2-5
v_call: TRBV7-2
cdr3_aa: CASSSRAGETQYF
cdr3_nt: TGTGCCAGCAGCTCTAGGGCCGGGGAGACCCAGTACTTC

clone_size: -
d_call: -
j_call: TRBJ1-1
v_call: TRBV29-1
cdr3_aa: CSVEDGQNTEAFF
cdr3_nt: TGCAGCGTTGAAGATGGTCAGAACACTGAAGCTTTCTTT

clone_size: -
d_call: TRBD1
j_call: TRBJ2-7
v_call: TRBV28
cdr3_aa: CASSSSDRGTYEQYF
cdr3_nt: TGTGCCAGCAGTTCCTCCGACAGGGGGACCTACGAGCAGTACTTC